One sample yielded the 8 T cell receptor beta chains listed below, sequenced in a study of T cells in tuberculosis. Time point: new active TB diagnosis, blood taken before or within 7 days of starting treatment. Generated by immunoSEQ multiplex PCR, the TCRdb table keeps only in-frame clones and is missing some. This sample yields 30,000 to 35,000 clones, of which around nine tenths are seen a single time; less than 6.5% belongs to the top ten. The sample was PBMCs, taken at tuberculosis diagnosis. The receptors were sampled from an adult with tuberculosis.

The genes are TRBV19 and TRBJ1-5; D is unresolved. The length of the CDR3 is 13 residues. Germline CDR1 and CDR2: LNHDA and SQIVND (reference sequence). Trimming shortened V by 1 base and J by 7 bases, and 8 bases separated the two germline ends. CDR3 coding DNA: TGTGCCAGTAGTATAGGGTTCGGGCAGCCCCAGCATTTT. This sequence encodes CASSIGFGQPQHF.

The gene calls are TRBV9 and TRBJ1-2; unclear D gene. This CDR3 is built from 15 residues. CDR1 SGDLS and CDR2 YYNGEE come from the germline V gene. V shed 0 bases and J shed 8 bases, with 17 bases lying between them. This CDR3 reads CASSVGGLRRVGYTF. In DNA, the CDR3 is TGTGCCAGCAGCGTAGGAGGACTCCGGAGGGTCGGCTACACCTTC.

This clone was recorded only once. V and J are TRBV28 and TRBJ1-2; possible D gene TRBD1, 6 bases. Germline values: CDR1 MDHEN, CDR2 SYDVKM. CDR3 length: 12 amino acids. Deletions cut 2 bases from V and 6 bases from J, with 7 bases between. The CDR3 region is CASSLQGNGYTF. As DNA, the CDR3 is TGTGCCAGCAGTTTACAGGGGAATGGCTACACCTTC.

The chain is built from TRBV10-3 and TRBJ2-3, with 10 nucleotides matching TRBD2. The ends lost 4 bases at V and 1 base at J; junction bases unmatched: 5. Germline V gene lookup returns CDR1 ENHRY and CDR2 SYGVKD. CDR3 length equals 16 residues. Here the CDR3 DNA reads TGTGCCATCAGTGGCCCTAGCGGGAGAGGCACAGATACGCAGTATTTT. This gives the protein CAISGPSGRGTDTQYF.

The chain uses TRBV5-4 and TRBJ2-1; TRBD1 agrees at 7 bases. Per germline, CDR1 SGHNT and CDR2 YYREEE (reference sequence). V dropped 3 bases and J dropped 7; count of bases not matched to a gene: 4. CDR3 length: 13 residues. The CDR3 DNA is TGTGCCAGCAGCTCGACAGGGTCGAATGAGCAGTTCTTC. This codes for CASSSTGSNEQFF.

V gene TRBV28 combines with J gene TRBJ1-6, with D perhaps matching TRBD1 (5 bases). The CDR3 is made up of 16 amino acids. V was pared by 1 base and J by 8 bases, with 15 bases between. Germline values: CDR1 MDHEN, CDR2 SYDVKM. DNA of the CDR3: TGTGCCAGCAGTTTATTTCGGGGGTCGAACGATTCACCCCTCCACTTT. It is translated as CASSLFRGSNDSPLHF.

The V gene is TRBV27, the J gene TRBJ2-2; no definite D call. V shed 4 bases and J shed 0 bases, with 3 bases lying between them. The germline gives CDR1 MNHEY, CDR2 SMNVEV (reference sequence). The CDR3 has 13 residues. The DNA for the CDR3 is TGTGCCAGCAGTTCAGCGAACACCGGGGAGCTGTTTTTT. This sequence encodes CASSSANTGELFF.

The chain recombines TRBV27 with TRBJ2-1, with TRBD1 matching over 10 bases. After removal of 9 bases from V and 4 bases from J, the junction contained 6 bases not matched to a gene. CDR3 length equals 14 residues. CDR1 is MNHEY and CDR2 is SMNVEV in the germline V gene (reference sequence). The CDR3 protein is CASTGTGDYNEQFF. CDR3 bases: TGTGCCAGTACCGGGACAGGGGATTACAATGAGCAGTTCTTC.